Below are 28 T cell receptor beta chains sequenced from a single sample in a study of CD8+ T cells in alopecia areata. Treatment in this sample: oral pan-JAK inhibitor, 5-10 mg twice daily. Following RNA extraction, reverse transcription yielded cDNA that acted as the sequencing template. Sequencing was performed with immunoSEQ multiplex PCR; in TCRdb, only in-frame clones are kept and a portion is missing. The data hold under 350,000 clones, with 58% observed a single time. Sequencing was performed on CD4+ T cells sorted from blood, taken at week 24, from a patient treated with tofacitinib. The source of these receptors is a human donor with alopecia areata.

This clone turned up a few times. V usage is TRBV4-1 and J usage is TRBJ1-2; D possibly corresponds to TRBD1 (5 bases). V lost 0 bases and J lost 7, with 9 bases in between. Looked up from germline, CDR1 is MGHRA and CDR2 is YSYEKL. The CDR3 has 13 residues. CDR3 sequence (DNA): TGCGCCAGCAGCCAAGACAGGGAGCTTGGCTACACCTTC. It codes for CASSQDRELGYTF.

This clone came up a few times. The chain carries TRBV5-4 and TRBJ1-3, with 7 bases aligning to TRBD1. Germline V gene sequence: CDR1 SGHNT, CDR2 YYREEE (reference sequence). V was pared by 4 bases and J by 2 bases, with 6 bases of the junction left unmatched. The CDR3 runs 15 residues. The CDR3 protein is CASSGGGTAGNTIYF. CDR3 bases: TGTGCCAGCAGCGGGGGTGGGACAGCTGGAAACACCATATATTTT.

In this sample, this clone turned up a few times. The genes are TRBV11-1 and TRBJ2-3, with a possible D match to TRBD2 (5 bases). Per germline, CDR1 SGHAT and CDR2 FQDESV (reference sequence). This CDR3 comprises 16 residues. With 5 bases removed from V and 3 bases from J, the gap between germline ends came to 18 bases. This CDR3 is CASSPGWLAATDTQYF. In DNA, the CDR3 is TGTGCCAGCAGCCCAGGCTGGCTAGCCGCGACAGATACGCAGTATTTT.

This clone has more than one count but fewer than ten. The chain has TRBV27 and TRBJ1-2, with a weak D call TRBD1 (6 bases). V lost 5 bases, J lost 0 bases, and 10 bases lay in between. The CDR3 loop spans 14 amino acids. Germline values: CDR1 MNHEY, CDR2 SMNVEV (reference sequence). CDR3 amino acids: CASSRQVANYGYTF. CDR3 sequence (DNA): TGTGCCAGCAGTCGACAGGTTGCTAACTATGGCTACACCTTC.

This clone was detected only a few times. The rearrangement uses TRBV29-1 and TRBJ2-7, with TRBD1 identical over 9 bases. The CDR3 runs 13 residues. Trimming removed 1 base from V and 5 bases from J; junction bases left unmatched: 3. CDR1 SQVTM and CDR2 ANQGSEA come from the germline V gene. The CDR3 is CSVEGQGVHEQYF. In nucleotides, the CDR3 is TGCAGCGTTGAAGGACAGGGGGTCCACGAGCAGTACTTC.

This chain uses TRBV30 with TRBJ1-1; no reliable D call. The germline V gene encodes CDR1 GTSNPN and CDR2 SVGIG (reference sequence). V lost 0 bases to trimming and J lost 1 base, with 9 bases between them. The CDR3 sequence is 14 residues long. CDR3 nucleotides: TGTGCCTGGAGTGTACGAATGAGGAACACTGAAGCTTTCTTT. Its protein product is CAWSVRMRNTEAFF.

V and J are TRBV7-3 and TRBJ1-6; D remains ambiguous. This CDR3 is built from 13 residues. In germline, CDR1 is SGHTA, CDR2 FQGTGA. Trimming stripped 5 bases from V and 7 bases from J, with 9 bases between. CDR3 loop: CASSLKDNSPLHF. In DNA, the CDR3 is TGTGCCAGCAGCCTAAAGGACAATTCACCCCTCCACTTT.

The chain combines TRBV2 with TRBJ2-3, with TRBD2 matching 9 bases. CDR3 length: 16 amino acids. Germline V gene data show CDR1 as SNHLY and CDR2 as FYNNEI. V lost 7 bases, J lost 5 bases, and 13 bases stayed unmatched. DNA for the CDR3: TGTGCCAGCAAATCAAAGGAGCGGGGGGCTGGAGATACGCAGTATTTT. Translated: CASKSKERGAGDTQYF.

J is TRBJ2-7 and V is TRBV2, with D hard to call. Germline values: CDR1 SNHLY, CDR2 FYNNEI. The CDR3 loop spans 12 amino acids. V was clipped by 3 bases and J by 3 bases, with 6 bases between them. CDR3 bases: TGTGCCAGCAGTGAGGACGGCTACGAGCAGTACTTC. This sequence encodes CASSEDGYEQYF. Filled out from reference TRBV2 and TRBJ2-7, the complete variable domain reads EPEVTQTPSHQVTQMGQEVILRCVPISNHLYFYWYRQILGQKVEFLVSFYNNEISEKSEIFDDQFSVERPDGSNFTLKIRSTKLEDSAMYFCASSEDGYEQYFGPGTRLTVT.

This clone was seen only a few times. The CDR3 sequence: CASTRGSSTDTQYF. The CDR3 DNA is TGTGCCAGCACCCGGGGGTCTAGCACAGATACGCAGTATTTT. The genes are TRBV9 and TRBJ2-3; a weak D match, TRBD2 (6 bases). CDR3 length: 14 amino acids. The germline CDR1 and CDR2 sequences are SGDLS and YYNGEE. V dropped 6 bases and J dropped 0 bases, with 11 bases sitting between them.

The V gene is TRBV13, the J gene TRBJ2-7; the match to TRBD1 covers 10 bases. Per germline, CDR1 PRHDT and CDR2 FYEKMQ (reference sequence). V lost 5 bases and J lost 7; bases outside the gene matches: 17. The CDR3 spans 17 residues. CDR3 bases: TGTGCCAGCAGCCTACCCCGGACAGGGGGGCGGGGTGTGGAGCAGTACTTC. This gives the protein CASSLPRTGGRGVEQYF.

Remarks on this clone: The same CDR3 also results from other DNA sequences found in this sample. The chain uses TRBV5-1 and TRBJ1-1; a possible D gene is TRBD1 (5 bases). CDR3 length equals 13 residues. V lost 0 bases, J lost 5 bases, and 8 bases lay in between. Germline V gives CDR1 SGHRS, CDR2 YFSETQ. The CDR3 protein is CASSLERGTEAFF. CDR3 coding DNA: TGCGCCAGCAGCTTGGAGAGGGGAACTGAAGCTTTCTTT. The entire variable domain, with the rest obtained from reference TRBV5-1 and TRBJ1-1, is as follows: KAGVTQTPRYLIKTRGQQVTLSCSPISGHRSVSWYQQTPGQGLQFLFEYFSETQRNKGNFPGRFSGRQFSNSRSEMNVSTLELGDSALYLCASSLERGTEAFFGQGTRLTVV.

There are a few counts of this clone. The chain has TRBV7-9 and TRBJ1-6; D is undetermined. The CDR3 loop spans 15 amino acids. The V gene's germline CDR1 is SEHNR and CDR2 FQNEAQ (reference sequence). Between the trimmed V and J ends, which lost 2 bases and 5 bases, there was a span of 10 bases. CDR3 coding DNA: TGTGCCAGCAGCTTATCCGGGCAGGATAATTCACCCCTCCACTTT. Its translation: CASSLSGQDNSPLHF.

The chain links TRBV29-1 to TRBJ1-5; D unresolved. Germline V gives CDR1 SQVTM, CDR2 ANQGSEA. CDR3 size: 13 residues. V lost 1 base to trimming and J lost 4 bases, with 8 bases between them. The CDR3 sequence is CSVEAGQNQPQHF. DNA for the CDR3: TGCAGCGTTGAAGCCGGCCAGAATCAGCCCCAGCATTTT. Supplemented by reference TRBV29-1 and TRBJ1-5, the full variable domain reads SAVISQKPSRDICQRGTSLTIQCQVDSQVTMMFWYRQQPGQSLTLIATANQGSEATYESGFVIDKFPISRPNLTFSTLTVSNMSPEDSSIYLCSVEAGQNQPQHFGDGTRLSIL.

This sequence joins TRBV15 and TRBJ2-3; TRBD2 is a possible D gene (5 bases). CDR3 size: 15 residues. CDR1 and CDR2 from the germline V gene are LNHNV and YYDKDF (reference sequence). The V end lost 6 bases, the J end lost 2 bases, and 15 bases lay between the germline ends. Here the CDR3 reads CATRDGRTSTDTQYF. The DNA of the CDR3 is TGTGCCACCAGAGACGGACGGACTTCCACAGATACGCAGTATTTT.

The chain links TRBV5-6 to TRBJ1-2; 9 bases are a match to TRBD1. The V and J ends lost 3 bases and 4 bases, in that order; junction bases with no gene match: 16. The germline V gene encodes CDR1 SGHDT and CDR2 YYEEEE. This CDR3 region has 18 residues. Here the CDR3 reads CASSWGQGGRTSGYGYTF. In nucleotides, the CDR3 is TGTGCCAGCAGCTGGGGACAGGGCGGTAGGACTAGCGGCTATGGCTACACCTTC.

This rearrangement joins TRBV7-2 to TRBJ2-1; D unclear. CDR3 length: 12 amino acids. The germline CDR1 and CDR2 sequences are SGHTA and FQGNSA. With 5 bases removed from V and 7 bases from J, the gap between germline ends came to 9 bases. CDR3 nucleotide sequence: TGTGCCAGCAGCCCCCCGGGTAATGAGCAGTTCTTC. Its translation: CASSPPGNEQFF. Based on the CDR3 plus reference TRBV7-2 and TRBJ2-1, the full variable domain is GAGVSQSPSNKVTEKGKDVELRCDPISGHTALYWYRQSLGQGLEFLIYFQGNSAPDKSGLPSDRFSAERTGGSVSTLTIQRTQQEDSAVYLCASSPPGNEQFFGPGTRLTVL.

The rearrangement links TRBV11-2 to TRBJ2-7; D not resolved. The V gene lost 1 base and the J gene lost 2 bases, with 3 bases spanning the gap. The V gene's germline CDR1 is SGHAT and CDR2 FQNNGV. CDR3 size: 12 residues. CDR3 bases: TGTGCCAGCAGCTTAGTCACCTACGAGCAGTACTTC. It translates to CASSLVTYEQYF.

This chain uses TRBV30 with TRBJ1-2, with D possibly TRBD1 on 6 matching bases. Trimming stripped 8 bases from V and 2 bases from J, with 15 bases between. Germline V gene data show CDR1 as GTSNPN and CDR2 as SVGIG (reference sequence). The CDR3 sequence is 13 residues long. CDR3 region: CAGRWGRNYGYTF. In DNA, the CDR3 is TGTGCCGGCCGATGGGGGCGGAACTATGGCTACACCTTC.

The V gene is TRBV15, the J gene TRBJ2-1; unclear D gene. Germline CDR1 is LNHNV and CDR2 is YYDKDF (reference sequence). This CDR3 is built from 15 residues. V lost 1 base and J lost 10, with 17 bases in between. The CDR3 here is CATSRGAKRAWEQFF. CDR3 bases: TGTGCCACCAGCAGAGGAGCTAAGCGAGCGTGGGAGCAGTTCTTC.

The V call is TRBV2, the J call TRBJ2-7; a possible D gene is TRBD1 (5 bases). The CDR3 extends over 12 amino acids. V was shortened by 7 bases and J by 3 bases, with 10 bases between the two germline ends. In germline, CDR1 is SNHLY, CDR2 FYNNEI. This CDR3 is CASTMTDYEQYF. The DNA for the CDR3 is TGTGCCAGCACTATGACAGACTACGAGCAGTACTTC. Full variable domain (missing parts from reference TRBV2 and TRBJ2-7): EPEVTQTPSHQVTQMGQEVILRCVPISNHLYFYWYRQILGQKVEFLVSFYNNEISEKSEIFDDQFSVERPDGSNFTLKIRSTKLEDSAMYFCASTMTDYEQYFGPGTRLTVT.

This clone was observed a few times. Here the CDR3 DNA reads TGTGCCAGCAGCGGTTTTGGGACTGGACTAGCAGTCGGGGAGCTGTTTTTT. Its translation is CASSGFGTGLAVGELFF. The chain employs TRBV7-2 and TRBJ2-2, with 8 bases fitting TRBD2. In germline, CDR1 is SGHTA, CDR2 FQGNSA. The CDR3 runs to 17 residues. Trimming took 5 bases from V and 7 from J; bases not matched to a gene: 15.

This clone was seen a handful of times. This rearrangement joins TRBV5-4 to TRBJ2-1; 8 bases are a match to TRBD2. Germline V gene sequence: CDR1 SGHNT, CDR2 YYREEE (reference sequence). J was trimmed by 5 bases and V by 4 bases; bases with no gene match: 5. The CDR3 contains 14 residues. CDR3 DNA sequence: TGTGCCAGCAGCCCGGGACTAGATAACAATGAGCAGTTCTTC. Encoded protein: CASSPGLDNNEQFF. Drawing the rest from reference TRBV5-4 and TRBJ2-1, the complete variable domain is ETGVTQSPTHLIKTRGQQVTLRCSSQSGHNTVSWYQQALGQGPQFIFQYYREEENGRGNFPPRFSGLQFPNYSSELNVNALELDDSALYLCASSPGLDNNEQFFGPGTRLTVL.

This chain uses TRBV4-1 with TRBJ2-5; D remains ambiguous. CDR1 and CDR2 (germline): MGHRA, YSYEKL. Trimming stripped 4 bases from V and 4 bases from J, with 16 bases between. The CDR3 consists of 15 residues. The CDR3: CASSRRLVGLETQYF. CDR3 sequence (DNA): TGCGCCAGCAGCCGCAGGCTAGTGGGCCTAGAGACCCAGTACTTC.

V usage is TRBV7-8 and J usage is TRBJ1-1; the D gene is possibly TRBD1 (6 bases). Germline V lookup: CDR1 SGHVS, CDR2 FQNEAQ. This CDR3 has 14 amino acids. V was cut by 3 bases and J by 1 base, with 9 bases left in between. CDR3 in amino acids: CASSFLQGNTEAFF. Written as DNA, the CDR3 is TGTGCCAGCAGCTTCCTACAGGGGAACACTGAAGCTTTCTTT.

Only a few counts were recorded for this clone. The sample contains more than one DNA sequence encoding this CDR3. This chain links TRBV30 with TRBJ1-4; no reliable D call. There are 11 residues in the CDR3. The germline V gene has CDR1 GTSNPN and CDR2 SVGIG (reference sequence). Trimming cost V 3 bases and J 5 bases, with 4 bases left between them. In nucleotides, the CDR3 is TGTGCCTGGAGCGGCAATGAAAAACTGTTTTTT. Translated: CAWSGNEKLFF.

In DNA, the CDR3 is TGTGCCAGCAGTGTGGCGCACGCGGGGAGTGCAGATACGCAGTATTTT. Translated: CASSVAHAGSADTQYF. V gene TRBV2 combines with J gene TRBJ2-3, with a weak D call TRBD2 (6 bases). The germline CDR1 and CDR2 sequences are SNHLY and FYNNEI. V lost 4 bases, J lost 4 bases, and 18 bases lay in between. The CDR3 covers 16 residues.

J is TRBJ2-6 and V is TRBV30; D gene uncertain. The CDR3 sequence is 12 residues long. Germline-derived CDR1 and CDR2 are GTSNPN and SVGIG (reference sequence). CDR3 coding DNA: TGTGTCTTCCTCTCTGGGGCCAACGTCCTGACTTTC. Protein: CVFLSGANVLTF.